This T cell receptor beta chain comes out of a study of cytomegalovirus exposure and HLA in healthy donors listed by TCRdb under 2017. For the wider study: In an earlier analysis of about 560 of the donors, 250 to 350 Gb of sequence data and approximately 120 million unique TCR beta sequences from 150 million to 200 million T cells were reported. A separate validation cohort of roughly 130 different subjects was used in addition to the roughly 640-subject first cohort. The study was designed to test whether signatures of past pathogen exposure could be identified by cataloging public T cell receptors. Using immunosequencing, the study profiled T cell repertoires from fewer than 700 subjects and related those repertoires to cytomegalovirus serostatus. To predict cytomegalovirus infection status, the study brought together high-throughput TCR immunosequencing, statistical association of individual TCRs with disease status, and machine learning. An earlier analysis of around 640 of the donors used high-throughput TCR beta sequencing to judge whether each TCR beta V gene segment behaved as functional or pseudogenic. Among about 410 genotyped donors of the cohort, an average of approximately 220,000 unique TCR beta nucleotide sequences was sequenced per donor, of which 15% to 20% were non-productive. In the later analysis, no new phenotypic data were used to find candidate immune exposures; instead, reliance was placed on TCR beta sequences and their occurrence across donors. All discovery cohort repertoires had been generated using a single sequencing platform. About 280 gigabases of sequencing data and approximately 85 million unique TCR sequences were included in an early release covering over 600 HLA-typed donors. To study patterns of TCR occurrence, a later analysis re-analyzed previously published TCR beta repertoires from 666 donors and added high-resolution HLA genotyping. In a later genetic analysis, genome-wide SNP genotypes for about 55% of the roughly 700 donors were used, and that subset was treated as a discovery cohort. Donor age, sex, ethnicity and CMV serostatus were collected together with the repertoire data. Class I and class II HLA loci were covered by the typing at four-digit resolution. Among the roughly 400 genotyped donors, around 81% belonged to the genetic ancestry cluster associated with self-reported Caucasian donors. The number of donors typed differed by locus, with 629-630 for A, B, C, DRB1 and DQB1, around 560 for DQA1, approximately 570 for DPA1, and 472 for DPB1. About five DR-DQ haplotypes were treated as single units for association and clustering because of strong linkage in the cohort.

Library creation used the immunoSEQ multiplex PCR assay. The multiplex PCR relied on a mix of 60 forward primers for TCR Vbeta segments and 13 reverse primers for TCR Jbeta segments. Amplification of the CDR3 region of rearranged TCR beta genes was performed with a multiplex PCR assay on genomic DNA. The Illumina HiSeq System was used to sequence the amplified TCR beta libraries as 87-base-pair reads. Regarding the original processing steps: A later analysis counted 65 million to 90 million unique TCR beta chains across the 670 or so repertoires, and approximately 11 million of these chains were shared by at least two donors. A nearest-neighbor algorithm error-corrected the raw reads and collapsed the reads into unique sequences, merging closely related sequences to remove PCR and sequencing errors. CDR3 sequences were aligned to IMGT reference sequences to assign V, D and J gene segments. For a sequence to be retained, a match of at least six nucleotides was required to both a V gene segment and a J gene segment. A rearrangement counted as productive if the CDR3 had no stop codons and remained in frame with V and J, and every other rearrangement counted as non-productive. Following IMGT convention, CDR3 was defined as the stretch from the second conserved V-encoded cysteine up to the conserved J-encoded phenylalanine. The earlier analysis of a few hundred of the donors excluded sequences that lacked an unambiguous match to a single V gene segment. In an earlier analysis of several hundred of the donors, V segments were called functional above 56.7% productive rearrangements and were called segregating when the between-donor standard deviation exceeded 5%. A statistical classification framework was built to diagnose cytomegalovirus status from the catalog of TCR beta chain sequences. A later analysis assigned V and J genes by comparing TCR nucleotide sequences with IMGT/GENE-DB human TR gene sequences. In a later analysis, CDR3 sequences and most-parsimonious VDJ recombination scenarios were assigned using the TCRdist pipeline. In a later analysis, each TCR beta chain was defined by its CDR3 amino acid sequence together with its V-gene family, and reads lacking a unique V-gene family were excluded. A later analysis removed 500 to 650 highly shared, low-generation-probability nucleotide sequences to deal with suspected cross-contamination and a sequencing artifact. For each public chain, a later analysis derived a clonal expansion index from normalized ranks of inferred template counts within each repertoire. In a later analysis, generation probabilities were computed using a VDJ recombination model fitted to out-of-frame rearrangements, and the results were checked against IGoR. In a later analysis, TCR-TCR, TCR-HLA and TCR-CMV co-occurrence was scored with hypergeometric tests, and a repertoire-size bias correction was applied to TCR pairs. In a later analysis, false discovery rates were estimated by permuting HLA or CMV assignments 20 times. In a later analysis, co-occurring TCRs were grouped using DBSCAN, and TCRdist sequence similarity was added for clustering within HLA-allele-positive subsets. Co-occurrence clustering excluded repertoires with fewer than 30,000 or more than 120,000 public chains, plus five with anomalous nucleotide sharing. TCRdb re-hosts the immuneACCESS table, in-frame sequences only. Its copies lack some clones; in the studies checked, an unresolved V gene accounts for under half of them, and the cause for the rest is not known. That table supplies the V and J calls and clone size; D and trimming were determined from the DNA. In this sample the table shows some 150,000 clones, approximately 81% of which occur a single time. The top ten hold 1.5% of the sample.

CDR1 and CDR2 (SEHNR, FQNEAQ) derive from the germline V gene (reference sequence). CDR3 length: 14 amino acids, cysteine to phenylalanine. The CDR3 DNA has 42 bases and is translated from base 1. V is clipped by 0 bases and J by 6 bases, and the sequence between their germline boundaries is 9 bases long. In total, approximately 610 healthy bone marrow donors made up the cohort. Cohort members were all nominally healthy when sampled, although unrecorded immune exposures were likely present. The donor was CMV seronegative and was included in the group of about 400 seronegative cohort members. A peripheral blood sample was collected from each donor, and TCR beta sequencing was performed on peripheral blood mononuclear cells. The Qiagen DNeasy Blood Extraction Kit was used to extract genomic DNA from the blood cell samples. This clone has just one count. The antigen it recognizes is unknown. The sample holds no much larger clone one base away, and base qualities are not on file.

Overall study results and their limits: Some IMGT-functional V segments, including TRBV6-2 and TRBV6-3, could not be told apart with the 87-base-pair reads, so those segments were excluded. CMV serostatus was the only immune exposure information available for the cohort. Across donors, most TCR sequences were observed very rarely, whereas some public TCRs were present in many individuals. The cohort was sequenced for TCR beta chains only, and without alpha or paired-chain data the features that could be detected were limited. A later analysis found that TCR association rates varied across HLA loci, with DRB1 alleles showing the most associated TCRs and HLA-C alleles the fewest. Strong co-occurrence of HLA alleles, especially DR and DQ, made assigning TCR associations to individual alleles difficult. A later analysis associated some 17,000 TCR beta sequences with specific HLA alleles at a false discovery rate of 0.05. In the study, 150 to 200 TCR beta chains were listed as associated with cytomegalovirus. According to a later genetic analysis, donors in an Asian-associated ancestry cluster had fewer N-insertions in productive TCRs than the roughly 700-donor mean. Because some donors lacked HLA typing at each locus, the association tests relied only on the typed subset. Linkage disequilibrium might explain the correlated functional status among segregating V segments, but an unknown experimental factor could not be excluded. Three of the identified cytomegalovirus-associated TCR beta chains were confirmed in vitro to be specific for cytomegalovirus antigens. The authors suggested that the approach could potentially be extended to other disease states and immunological phenotypes. The earlier analysis of approximately 540 of the donors excluded around 17 rarely observed V segments, including chromosome 9 orphons, because counts were too low. In a later analysis, most CMV-associated TCR beta chains were found to appear HLA-restricted, with HLA associations seemingly driven largely by CMV exposure. A later analysis found that HLA-associated TCR beta chains were more clonally expanded and had lower generation probabilities than equally common non-associated chains. V-gene and J-gene trimming of TCR beta chains was associated with a missense DCLRE1C variant in a later genetic analysis, and the association was replicated in an independent cohort. A further reported finding was that TCR beta sequences accurately predicted the HLA-A and HLA-B alleles for most subjects in the first cohort. Several of the top co-occurrence clusters appeared to be linked to parvovirus B19, influenza, CMV and Epstein-Barr virus, according to a later analysis. Sequencing depth was assumed to be roughly uniform across donors in the presence/absence analyses, though that assumption may not hold. A group of highly shared sequence variants was considered likely to be a technical artifact of the sequencing pipeline. In an earlier analysis of some 500 of the donors, most TCR beta V segments were observed in productive rearrangements about 90% or about 30% of the time, broadly matching IMGT annotations. Cytomegalovirus status was reported to be diagnosed by the classifier with high specificity and sensitivity in both the original and validation cohorts.

The sequence joins TRBV7-9 to TRBJ1-5; TRBD1 is perhaps the D gene, given 6 matching bases. Material: PBMCs. The origin of this receptor is a male donor in good health and CMV-seronegative. The CDR3 region has the sequence CASSLAGGGQPQHF. Here is the DNA: TGTGCCAGCAGCTTAGCAGGGGGTGGTCAGCCCCAGCATTTT. The variable domain in full, with residues beyond the CDR3 obtained from the reference TRBV7-9 and TRBJ1-5 genes, is DTGVSQNPRHKITKRGQNVTFRCDPISEHNRLYWYRQTLGQGPEFLTYFQNEAQLEKSRLLSDRFSAERPKGSFSTLEIQRTEQGDSAMYLCASSLAGGGQPQHFGDGTRLSIL.